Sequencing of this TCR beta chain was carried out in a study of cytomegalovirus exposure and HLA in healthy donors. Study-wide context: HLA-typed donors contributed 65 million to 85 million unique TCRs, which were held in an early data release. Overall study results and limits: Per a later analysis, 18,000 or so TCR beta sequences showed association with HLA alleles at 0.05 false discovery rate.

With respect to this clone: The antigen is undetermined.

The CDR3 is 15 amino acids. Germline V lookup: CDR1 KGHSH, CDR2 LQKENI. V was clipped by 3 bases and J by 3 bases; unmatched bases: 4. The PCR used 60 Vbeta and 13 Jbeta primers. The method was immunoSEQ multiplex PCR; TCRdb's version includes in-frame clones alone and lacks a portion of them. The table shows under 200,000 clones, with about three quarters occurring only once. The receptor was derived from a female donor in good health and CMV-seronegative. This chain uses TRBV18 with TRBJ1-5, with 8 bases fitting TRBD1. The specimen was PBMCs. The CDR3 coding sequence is TGTGCCAGCTCACCGGGGACAGGCACCAATCAGCCCCAGCATTTT. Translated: CASSPGTGTNQPQHF.